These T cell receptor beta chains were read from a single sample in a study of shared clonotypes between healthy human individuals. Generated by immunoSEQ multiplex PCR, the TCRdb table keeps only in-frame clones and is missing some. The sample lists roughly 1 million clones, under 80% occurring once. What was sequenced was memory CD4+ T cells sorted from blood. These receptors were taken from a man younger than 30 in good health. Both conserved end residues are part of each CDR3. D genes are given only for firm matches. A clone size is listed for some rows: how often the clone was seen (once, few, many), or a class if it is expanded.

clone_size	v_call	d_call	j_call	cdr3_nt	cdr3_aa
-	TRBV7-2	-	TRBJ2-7	TGTGCCAGCAGCTCGGGAGTCTCCTACGAGCAGTACTTC	CASSSGVSYEQYF
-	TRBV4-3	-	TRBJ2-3	TGCGCCAGCAGCCCAGGCGGGCTCTCTAGCACAGATACGCAGTATTTT	CASSPGGLSSTDTQYF
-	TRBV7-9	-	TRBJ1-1	TGTGCCAGCTTTAGGACCGCGAACACTGAAGCTTTCTTT	CASFRTANTEAFF
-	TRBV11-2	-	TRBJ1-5	TGTGCCAGCAGCTTGGGTGTTAATCAGCCCCAGCATTTT	CASSLGVNQPQHF
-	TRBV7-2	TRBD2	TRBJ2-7	TGTGCCAGCAGCCCCTGGGGGCTAGCGGGGAAGAACGAGCAGTACTTC	CASSPWGLAGKNEQYF
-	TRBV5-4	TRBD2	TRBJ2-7	TGTGCCAGCAGCCCCAGCGGGAGGGCCCCCTACGAGCAGTACTTC	CASSPSGRAPYEQYF
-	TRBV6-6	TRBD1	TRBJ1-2	TGTGCCGCAGGGGGCATCGGTGGCTACACCTTC	CAAGGIGGYTF
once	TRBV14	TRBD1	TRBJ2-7	TGTGCCAGCAGCCAAGGGGCCAAGGGGGCAGGGGAGCAGTACTTC	CASSQGAKGAGEQYF
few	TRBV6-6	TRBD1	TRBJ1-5	TGTGCCAGCAGTAAGGGACAGGGTGGGTTGACCCAGCATTTT	CASSKGQGGLTQHF
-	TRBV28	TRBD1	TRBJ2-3	TGTGCCAGCAGTTTACCCCAGGGGGCCGGCACAGATACGCAGTATTTT	CASSLPQGAGTDTQYF
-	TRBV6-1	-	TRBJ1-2	TGTGCCAGCAGTGAAGGGACCGGAGTAGACTATGGCTACACCTTC	CASSEGTGVDYGYTF
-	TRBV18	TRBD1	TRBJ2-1	TGTGCCAGCCGTCCGGACAGGGTCTACAATGAGCAGTTCTTC	CASRPDRVYNEQFF
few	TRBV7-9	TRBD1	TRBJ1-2	TGTGCCAGCAGCCGAATGACAGGGGTCTATGGCTACACCTTC	CASSRMTGVYGYTF
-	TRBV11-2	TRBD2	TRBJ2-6	TGTGCCAGCAGCTTATCGACTAGCGGGAGCACTGGGGCCAACGTCCTGACTTTC	CASSLSTSGSTGANVLTF
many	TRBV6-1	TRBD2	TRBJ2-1	TGTGCCAGCAGTGCGGGGGGGCGTACCAATGAGCAGTTCTTC	CASSAGGRTNEQFF
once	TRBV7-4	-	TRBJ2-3	TGTGCCAGCAGCTTAGCGGATACAGATACGCAGTATTTT	CASSLADTDTQYF
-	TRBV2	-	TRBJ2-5	TGTGCCAGCAGCGCGTCTCAGGGACTTGTAGAGACCCAGTACTTC	CASSASQGLVETQYF
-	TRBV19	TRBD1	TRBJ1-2	TGTGCCAGTAGTGTTACAGGGGGCGTCGGCTACACCTTC	CASSVTGGVGYTF
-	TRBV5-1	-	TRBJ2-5	TGCGCCAGCAGCCGCGGATCCCAAGAGACCCAGTACTTC	CASSRGSQETQYF
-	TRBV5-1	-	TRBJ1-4	TGCGCCAGCAGCTTGGGGACAGACAAGAATGAAAAACTGTTTTTT	CASSLGTDKNEKLFF
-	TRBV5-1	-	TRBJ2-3	TGCGCCAGCAGCCGGGGCACCGGGTCTAGCACAGATACGCAGTATTTT	CASSRGTGSSTDTQYF
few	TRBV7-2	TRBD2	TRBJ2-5	TGTGCCAGCAGCCGACTAGCGGGAGGTATGGAGACCCAGTACTTC	CASSRLAGGMETQYF
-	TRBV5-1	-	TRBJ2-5	TGCGCCAGCAGCTTGGTGGCAGGGTCCAGCGAGACCCAGTACTTC	CASSLVAGSSETQYF
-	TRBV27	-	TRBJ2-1	TGTGCCAGCAGTTACTCCATCCTAGTTTATGGTATCGGGAATGAGCAGTTCTTC	CASSYSILVYGIGNEQFF
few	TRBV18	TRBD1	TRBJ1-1	TGTGCCAGCTCACCAAGACAGGGATCGAACACTGAAGCTTTCTTT	CASSPRQGSNTEAFF
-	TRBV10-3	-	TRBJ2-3	TGTGCCATCAGTGAGTCAGGGGGGAGTCCCTCCGATACGCAGTATTTT	CAISESGGSPSDTQYF
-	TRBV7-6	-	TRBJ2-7	TGTGCCAGCAGCTCCTTAGTTACAGGCTCCTACGAGCAGTACTTC	CASSSLVTGSYEQYF
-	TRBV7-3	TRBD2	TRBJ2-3	TGTGCCAGCAGCTTAAAGGCCCGGGGACTAGCGGGGGGAAGGACAGATACGCAGTATTTT	CASSLKARGLAGGRTDTQYF
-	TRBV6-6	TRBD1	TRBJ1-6	TGTGCCAGCAGTTCCGGGACAGGGTACAATTCACCCCTCCACTTT	CASSSGTGYNSPLHF
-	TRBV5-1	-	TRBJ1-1	TGCGCCAGCAGTCAGGGAGGGGCGCAAACTGAAGCTTTCTTT	CASSQGGAQTEAFF
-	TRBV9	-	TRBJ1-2	TGTGCCAGCACCCCCCCCGCTAACTATGGCTACACCTTC	CASTPPANYGYTF
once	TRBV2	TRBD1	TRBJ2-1	TGTGCCAGCAGTGATCCGACAGGGGGCTACTACAATGAGCAGTTCTTC	CASSDPTGGYYNEQFF
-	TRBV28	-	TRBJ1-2	TGTGCCAGCAGTTTATCCCAGGGAGTCTACACCTTC	CASSLSQGVYTF
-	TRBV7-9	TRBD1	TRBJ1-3	TGTGCCAGCGGGGGACAGGAACTTCTGTCTGGAAACACCATATATTTT	CASGGQELLSGNTIYF
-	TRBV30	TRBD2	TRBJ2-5	TGTGCCTGGAGTCCGGGACTAGCGGGAGGGCCCGGAGAGACCCAGTACTTC	CAWSPGLAGGPGETQYF
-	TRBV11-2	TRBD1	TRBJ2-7	TGTGCCAGCAGCACCCGGACAGGGGGAGAGTACTTC	CASSTRTGGEYF
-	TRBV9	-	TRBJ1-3	TGTGCCAGCAGCGCCCCCCAGGGACCGATATATTTT	CASSAPQGPIYF
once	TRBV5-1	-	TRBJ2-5	TGCGCCAGCAGCTTAGGGCTTCAAGAGACCCAGTACTTC	CASSLGLQETQYF
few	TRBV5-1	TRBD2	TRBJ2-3	TGCGCCAGCAGCTCCAACATAGCGGGGGCCAGCACAGATACGCAGTATTTT	CASSSNIAGASTDTQYF
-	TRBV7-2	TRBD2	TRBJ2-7	TGTGCCAGCAGCCCACCCGGGACTAGTCCCTACGAGCAGTACTTC	CASSPPGTSPYEQYF